This note documents a single T cell receptor (beta chain) sequence. Its antigen remains unknown. This sample is part of a study of CD8 T cell repertoires and HIV-1 epitope variants. Across the study: T cells were stimulated with Twenty-five Gag and Nef peptides separately.

This table comes from immunoSEQ multiplex PCR, and its TCRdb copy is limited to in-frame clones, with some not included. The sample records 2,500 to 3,000 clones, about 69% being singletons. Trimming at V came to 6 bases and at J to 3 bases, leaving 9 bases not matched to a gene. This CDR3 spans 15 amino acids. Germline values: CDR1 MDHEN, CDR2 SYDVKM. The origin of this receptor is a male donor with HIV. The sequencing input was cultured CD8+ T cells derived from PBMCs. This chain uses TRBV28 with TRBJ2-3; 7 bases align to TRBD2. CDR3 residues: CASRPLALGTDTQYF. Written as DNA, the CDR3 is TGTGCCAGCAGACCACTAGCGCTTGGGACAGATACGCAGTATTTT.